The 26 T cell receptor beta chains below were found in one sample sequenced in a study of T cell responses to AZD1222 COVID-19 vaccine. Some clones are missing from TCRdb's copy, which holds only in-frame ones; the method was immunoSEQ multiplex PCR. The table records about 120,000 clones, more than 85% of them present only once. The sequenced sample was peripheral blood, obtained 28 days after the second AZD1222 dose. These receptors all stem from an adult who received the AZD1222 COVID-19 vaccine.

The chain has TRBV24-1 and TRBJ1-4, with 11 bases matching TRBD1. J was trimmed by 0 bases and V by 4 bases; bases with no gene match: 9. The CDR3 has 19 amino acids. The germline V gene encodes CDR1 KGHDR and CDR2 SFDVKD. The CDR3 nucleotides are TGTGCCACCAGTGACCTCCGGGACAGGGGGACTGCAACTAATGAAAAACTGTTTTTT. Translating gives CATSDLRDRGTATNEKLFF.

This clone was counted between two and nine times. The chain employs TRBV5-6 and TRBJ2-7; D call uncertain. The CDR3 consists of 12 residues. CDR1 and CDR2 from the germline V gene are SGHDT and YYEEEE. Between the trimmed V and J ends, which lost 0 bases and 2 bases, there was a span of 3 bases. The CDR3 nucleotides are TGTGCCAGCAGCTTGGGGACCTACGAGCAGTACTTC. It encodes CASSLGTYEQYF.

V usage is TRBV6-2 or TRBV6-3 and J usage is TRBJ2-1; maybe TRBD2 (5 bases). The CDR3 totals 16 residues. V lost 0 bases to trimming and J lost 2 bases, with 11 bases between them. CDR1 is MNHEY and CDR2 is SVGEGT in the germline V gene. The CDR3 loop is CASSYSSAGPYNEQFF. The CDR3 DNA reads as TGTGCCAGCAGTTACTCTAGCGCGGGCCCCTACAATGAGCAGTTCTTC.

The chain joins TRBV5-4 to TRBJ1-1, with 8 bases identical to TRBD1. V was pared by 4 bases and J by 4 bases, with 12 bases of the junction left unmatched. This CDR3 has 16 amino acids. The germline V gene has CDR1 SGHNT and CDR2 YYREEE (reference sequence). The chain's CDR3 is CASSATPGQVITEAFF. In DNA, the CDR3 is TGTGCCAGCAGCGCCACGCCGGGACAGGTGATCACTGAAGCTTTCTTT.

This sequence joins TRBV5-4 and TRBJ2-3; the D gene could be TRBD1 or TRBD2 (5 bases each). CDR3 size: 15 residues. Germline assignment: CDR1 SGHNT and CDR2 YYREEE (reference sequence). The ends were cut back, 1 base at V and 1 base at J, with 10 bases in the middle. The CDR3 DNA reads TGTGCCAGCAGCTTGACCGTGGGGGGCACAGATACGCAGTATTTT. Amino acid sequence: CASSLTVGGTDTQYF.

This chain uses TRBV3-1 (or the pseudogene TRBV3-2) with TRBJ1-5; TRBD1 is a possible D gene (6 bases). The germline V gene has CDR1 LGHDT and CDR2 YNNKEL (reference sequence). There are 15 residues in the CDR3. V lost 0 bases to trimming and J lost 6 bases, with 12 bases between them. The CDR3 DNA reads as TGTGCCAGCAGCCAAGATACAGGGACGGGTCAGCCCCAGCATTTT. Protein: CASSQDTGTGQPQHF.

This clone was seen just once. The identical CDR3 is also encoded by other nucleotide sequences in the sample. The V call is TRBV12-3 or TRBV12-4, the J call TRBJ1-1; D unclear. The CDR3 loop spans 13 amino acids. The germline V and J ends were trimmed by 2 bases and 1 base, with 5 bases remaining between them. CDR3 nucleotide sequence: TGTGCCAGCAGTTTATCCGGGAACACTGAAGCTTTCTTT. It translates to CASSLSGNTEAFF.

The chain couples TRBV5-5 to TRBJ2-2, with no clear D. The CDR3 totals 15 residues. CDR1 is SGHKS and CDR2 is YYEKEE in the germline V gene (reference sequence). V lost 2 bases to trimming and J lost 2 bases, with 10 bases between them. The CDR3: CASSFDWPNTGELFF. The CDR3 DNA is TGTGCCAGCAGCTTCGACTGGCCCAACACCGGGGAGCTGTTTTTT.

The rearrangement uses TRBV7-3 and TRBJ2-1; no firm D call. The CDR3 consists of 16 residues. Germline V gives CDR1 SGHTA, CDR2 FQGTGA. V lost 0 bases and J lost 5, with 14 bases in between. The CDR3 nucleotides read TGTGCCAGCAGCTTAACGGCAGGCCTTTGGGACAATGAGCAGTTCTTC. The encoded protein is CASSLTAGLWDNEQFF.

J is TRBJ1-4 and V is TRBV4-3; TRBD1 matches at 9 bases. CDR3 size: 15 residues. Per the germline V gene, CDR1 is LGHNA and CDR2 is YSLEER. V shed 3 bases, J shed 8 bases, and the junction held 7 bases outside the gene matches. The CDR3 DNA is TGCGCCAGCAGCCACCTGACAGGGGGACGGGAAAAACTGTTTTTT. It is translated as CASSHLTGGREKLFF.

The J gene is TRBJ2-7, the V gene TRBV6-5; 11 nucleotides align to TRBD1. V lost 8 bases to trimming and J lost 4 bases; unmatched junction nucleotides: 10. The CDR3 runs to 15 residues. Looked up from germline, CDR1 is MNHEY and CDR2 is SVGAGI. The CDR3 here is CASENRDRGIYEQYF. The DNA for the CDR3 is TGTGCCAGCGAAAACCGGGACAGGGGGATTTACGAGCAGTACTTC.

The chain combines TRBV2 with TRBJ1-1; the D is unclear. V was clipped by 6 bases and J by 3 bases, with 11 bases between them. The CDR3 extends over 13 amino acids. Germline-derived CDR1 and CDR2 are SNHLY and FYNNEI. CDR3 in amino acids: CASRFSVDTEAFF. The CDR3, as DNA: TGTGCCAGCAGATTCTCAGTGGACACTGAAGCTTTCTTT. Using reference TRBV2 and TRBJ1-1 for the parts outside the CDR3, the full variable domain is EPEVTQTPSHQVTQMGQEVILRCVPISNHLYFYWYRQILGQKVEFLVSFYNNEISEKSEIFDDQFSVERPDGSNFTLKIRSTKLEDSAMYFCASRFSVDTEAFFGQGTRLTVV.

CDR3 DNA: TGTGCCAGCAGACCGGGAACCACTGAAGCTTTCTTT. Its protein is CASRPGTTEAFF. This chain links TRBV12-3 or TRBV12-4 with TRBJ1-1; D ambiguous. CDR3 length equals 12 residues. V was pared by 6 bases and J by 4 bases, with 9 bases between.

CDR3 nucleotide sequence: TGTGCCAGCAGCCCAACCCCACTAAGTGGTTCACCCCTCCACTTT. Its translation: CASSPTPLSGSPLHF. J is TRBJ1-6 and V is TRBV7-9; D ambiguous. CDR1 SEHNR and CDR2 FQNEAQ come from the germline V gene (reference sequence). The CDR3 sequence is 15 residues long. Trimming shortened V by 5 bases and J by 9 bases, and 17 bases separated the two germline ends.

The chain combines TRBV2 with TRBJ1-3; maybe TRBD1 (5 bases). Trimming took off 5 bases at V and 2 bases at J, with 13 bases between the two ends. Germline loops: CDR1 SNHLY, CDR2 FYNNEI. This CDR3 comprises 15 residues. CDR3 protein: CASSIQVLTGNTIYF. The DNA of the CDR3 is TGTGCCAGCAGTATACAGGTTCTTACTGGAAACACCATATATTTT.

The rearrangement joins TRBV7-3 to TRBJ1-6; TRBD1 agrees at 9 bases. This CDR3 comprises 14 residues. The germline V gene encodes CDR1 SGHTA and CDR2 FQGTGA. Losses at the gene ends were 6 bases for V and 7 bases for J; bases not matched to a gene: 4. Here the CDR3 DNA reads TGTGCCAGCAGTACGGGACAGGGAAATTCACCCCTCCACTTT. Translation gives CASSTGQGNSPLHF.

This chain connects TRBV18 to TRBJ1-5, with D hard to call. The CDR3 has 14 amino acids. From germline, CDR1 is KGHSH and CDR2 LQKENI. The V end was cut by 1 base, the J end by 5 bases, with 9 bases between. CDR3 residues: CASSPRIGDQPQHF. The CDR3 nucleotides are TGTGCCAGCTCACCACGGATCGGGGATCAGCCCCAGCATTTT.

This clone has a single count. The CDR3 protein is CASRLGQGIYGYTF. The CDR3 DNA is TGTGCCAGCAGATTGGGACAGGGAATCTATGGCTACACCTTC. The chain carries TRBV6-5 and TRBJ1-2; 9 positions match TRBD1. The CDR3 runs to 14 residues. CDR1 MNHEY and CDR2 SVGAGI come from the germline V gene. V shed 6 bases and J 4 bases; nucleotides not matched to a gene: 6.

As DNA, the CDR3 is TGCGCCAGCAGTGAGTCGGGGCGGGGATCACCCCTCCACTTT. Amino acid sequence: CASSESGRGSPLHF. The chain couples TRBV10-1 to TRBJ1-6; possible D gene TRBD1, 5 bases. CDR1 is WNHNN and CDR2 is SYGVQD in the germline V gene (reference sequence). The CDR3 is 14 residues long. The ends were cut back, 0 bases at V and 10 bases at J, with 10 bases in the middle.

Concerning this clone itself: Other DNA sequences from this sample encode an identical CDR3 as well. The CDR3 DNA follows: TGTGCCACCAGTAAAACGGGCAGCTCCTACGAGCAGTACTTC. Its translation is CATSKTGSSYEQYF. The V and J genes are TRBV15 and TRBJ2-7; D is uncertain. The CDR3 has 14 amino acids. The V end was cut by 6 bases, the J end by 0 bases, with 12 bases between. Germline lookup yields CDR1 LNHNV and CDR2 YYDKDF (reference sequence).

This rearrangement joins TRBV5-4 to TRBJ2-7, with a possible D match to TRBD1 (6 bases). Germline V gene data show CDR1 as SGHNT and CDR2 as YYREEE (reference sequence). This CDR3 spans 14 amino acids. V lost 5 bases, J lost 3 bases, and 15 bases lay in between. CDR3 bases: TGTGCCAGCAGTCCCGGCCAGGGGAGCTACGAGCAGTACTTC. The encoded protein is CASSPGQGSYEQYF.

The V gene is TRBV7-2, the J gene TRBJ2-2; D call uncertain. The CDR3 sequence is 14 residues long. The V gene's germline CDR1 is SGHTA and CDR2 FQGNSA. V lost 3 bases to trimming and J lost 5 bases, with 10 bases between them. For the CDR3, the DNA is TGTGCCAGCAGCTTGAAGGTTACTACCGGGGAGCTGTTTTTT. It translates to CASSLKVTTGELFF.

The rearrangement joins TRBV19 to TRBJ1-1; TRBD1 matches at 9 bases. J was trimmed by 5 bases and V by 3 bases; bases with no gene match: 7. The V gene's germline CDR1 is LNHDA and CDR2 SQIVND (reference sequence). The CDR3 is 15 amino acids. CDR3 bases: TGTGCCAGTAGTATTGCCGGGACAGGGAGGACTGAAGCTTTCTTT. Translating it yields CASSIAGTGRTEAFF.

The chain is built from TRBV5-5 and TRBJ2-4; possible D gene TRBD2, 6 bases. Trimming left V 0 bases short and J 8 bases short, with 12 bases between. The germline gives CDR1 SGHKS, CDR2 YYEKEE (reference sequence). CDR3 length: 14 amino acids. In nucleotides, the CDR3 is TGTGCCAGCAGCTTGGGCCAACCGGGGGACATTCAGTACTTC. Translating it yields CASSLGQPGDIQYF. The entire variable domain, with the rest obtained from reference TRBV5-5 and TRBJ2-4, is as follows: DAGVTQSPTHLIKTRGQQVTLRCSPISGHKSVSWYQQVLGQGPQFIFQYYEKEERGRGNFPDRFSARQFPNYSSELNVNALLLGDSALYLCASSLGQPGDIQYFGAGTRLSVL.

This clone was counted between two and nine times. The chain carries TRBV7-2 and TRBJ1-5; the D is unclear. This CDR3 is built from 13 residues. CDR1 SGHTA and CDR2 FQGNSA come from the germline V gene. V was pared by 5 bases and J by 7 bases, with 12 bases between. CDR3 coding DNA: TGTGCCAGCAGCCCGTACGAAGGGCAGCCCCAGCATTTT. Translating it yields CASSPYEGQPQHF.

The rearrangement links TRBV20-1 to TRBJ2-1, with 9 positions matching TRBD2. The germline gives CDR1 DFQATT, CDR2 SNEGSKA (reference sequence). J lost 10 bases, V lost 6 bases, and 1 base had no gene match. This CDR3 has 10 residues. This CDR3 reads CSALAGEQFF. The CDR3 nucleotides are TGCAGTGCCCTAGCGGGGGAGCAGTTCTTC.